A selection of T cell receptor beta chains follows, all from one sample in a study of type 1 regulatory T cells. TCRdb re-derived calls from the reads in MiXCR, one entry per CDR3 protein. The sample contains approximately 97,000 distinct CDR3 sequences, less than 40% of which appear only once. The sequencing input was CD4+ T cells, either the whole sample or a sorted fraction (not recorded which). Source of these receptors: a human donor in good health. CDR3s include the opening cysteine and the closing phenylalanine or tryptophan. D genes are given only for firm matches. Size tells how often a clone was seen (once, few, many) or the class of an expanded clone, and some rows leave it out.

.	few	TRBV7-8	TRBJ1-4	CASSLLVGIEKLFF
TRBD1	few	TRBV5-1	TRBJ2-4	CASSMGQGHDIQYF
.	.	TRBV7-2	TRBJ1-1	CASSFGGTGMAEAFF
.	.	TRBV7-3	TRBJ2-7	CASSQTHGDGEQYF
.	few	TRBV5-1	TRBJ1-2	CASSSVLGYTF
.	.	TRBV12-3/TRBV12-4	TRBJ2-5	CASSPRGASIPETQYF
TRBD2	.	TRBV7-2	TRBJ2-1	CASSLDSAGVSNEQFF
.	few	TRBV4-3	TRBJ2-5	CASSQGAGETQYF
TRBD2	many	TRBV7-9	TRBJ2-3	CASSLIAGGRTDTQYF
TRBD2	.	TRBV20-1	TRBJ2-3	CSAPNPAGDTDTQYF
TRBD2	.	TRBV7-2	TRBJ2-7	CASSLGRLAGVSYEQYF
TRBD2	.	TRBV6-2/TRBV6-3	TRBJ2-1	CASSSSGTSPRFYEQFF
.	.	TRBV24-1	TRBJ1-5	CATSDSREYSNQPQHF
.	.	TRBV20-1	TRBJ1-4	CSAGGRRPGEKLFF
TRBD1	.	TRBV5-6	TRBJ2-3	CASSLAQGADTQYF
TRBD2	.	TRBV5-1	TRBJ2-1	CASSLGLAGFDEQFF
.	few	TRBV4-1	TRBJ2-7	CASSQDRNRVEQYF
TRBD2	few	TRBV7-3	TRBJ2-1	CASSLNAGVKNEQFF
.	.	TRBV12-3/TRBV12-4	TRBJ2-5	CASSFSRSTQYF
TRBD1	few	TRBV6-2/TRBV6-3	TRBJ1-2	CASRLGTDYGYTF
.	.	TRBV15	TRBJ2-5	CATSSGIGGKETQYF
TRBD1	.	TRBV7-9	TRBJ1-4	CASTLRGGLGEKLFF
.	.	TRBV6-2/TRBV6-3	TRBJ1-1	CASKPSGDAEAFF
TRBD1	.	TRBV7-9	TRBJ1-5	CASSPEAGGDQPQHF